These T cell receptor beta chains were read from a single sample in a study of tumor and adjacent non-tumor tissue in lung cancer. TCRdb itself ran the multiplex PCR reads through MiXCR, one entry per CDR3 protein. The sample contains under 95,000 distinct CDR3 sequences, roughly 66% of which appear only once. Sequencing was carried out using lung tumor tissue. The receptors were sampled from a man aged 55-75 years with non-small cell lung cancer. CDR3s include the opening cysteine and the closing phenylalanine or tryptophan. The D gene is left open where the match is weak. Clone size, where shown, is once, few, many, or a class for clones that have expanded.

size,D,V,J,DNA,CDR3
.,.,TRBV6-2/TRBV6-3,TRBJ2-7,TGTACCAGCAGTCCCAGACAGGCCAACTCCTACGAGCAGTATTTC,CTSSPRQANSYEQYF
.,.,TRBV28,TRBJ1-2,.,CATSFSALLANYGCTF
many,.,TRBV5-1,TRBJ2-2,TGCGCCAGCAGCCCCGGGACCATCGGGGAGCTGTTTTTT,CASSPGTIGELFF
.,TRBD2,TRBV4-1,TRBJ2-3,TGCGCCAGCAGCCAAGAGTCCGGGACTAGCGGCCGCACAGATATGAAGTATTTT,CASSQESGTSGRTDMKYF
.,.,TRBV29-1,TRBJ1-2,TGCAACGTGGAAGAAATTAACAATGGCTACACCTTC,CNVEEINNGYTF
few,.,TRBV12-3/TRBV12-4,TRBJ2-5,TGTGCCAACTCGGATACGGGACAAGCGTTAGAGACCCAGTGCTTC,CANSDTGQALETQCF
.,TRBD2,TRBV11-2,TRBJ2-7,TGTGCCAGCAGCTTGGGACTAGGTTCTTCCTACGAGCAGTACTTC,CASSLGLGSSYEQYF
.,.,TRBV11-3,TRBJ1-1,TGTGCCATCAGCATCAGACAGGCGGCCACCGAAGCTTTCTTT,CAISIRQAATEAFF
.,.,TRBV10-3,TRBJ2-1,TGTGCCATCAGTAGGAATGACAATGAGCAGTTCTTC,CAISRNDNEQFF
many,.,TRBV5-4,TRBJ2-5,TGTGCCAGCAGCTTACCGGCCCTCGGAGGCGACCAAGAGACCCAGTACTTC,CASSLPALGGDQETQYF
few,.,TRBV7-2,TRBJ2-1,TGTGCCAGCAGCTTAGAGGGGACAACCTACAATGAGCAGTTCTTC,CASSLEGTTYNEQFF
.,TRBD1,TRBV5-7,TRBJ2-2,TGTGCCAGCAGACCCATCCTCGAGAGGGGGCTTACCGGGGAGCTGTTTTTC,CASRPILERGLTGELFF
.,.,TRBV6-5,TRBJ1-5,TGTGCTAGGAGATCGCAGGGTGCTGGCAATCAGCCCCAGCTTTTT,CARRSQGAGNQPQLF
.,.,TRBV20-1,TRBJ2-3,TGCATTGCTAACGTTGGCTCCCCTGAGGATACGCAGTATTTT,CIANVGSPEDTQYF
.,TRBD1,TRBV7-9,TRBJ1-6,TGTGCCAACAGCGGTACAGGGGCCGGTAATTCACCCCTCCACTTT,CANSGTGAGNSPLHF
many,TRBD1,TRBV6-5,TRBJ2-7,TGTGCCAGCAGTTACCAAGGGACAGGGGATGACGAGCAGTACTTC,CASSYQGTGDDEQYF
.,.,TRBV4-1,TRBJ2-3,TGCGCCAGCGGCCAAGAGTTCCGGTATACAGATACGCAGTATTTT,CASGQEFRYTDTQYF
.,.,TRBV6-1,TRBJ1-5,TGTGCCAGCAGTGTCGACTCGTTGGGCAATCAGCCCCAGCATTTT,CASSVDSLGNQPQHF
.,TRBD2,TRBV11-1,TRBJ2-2,TGTGCCAGCGCCGGGACTAGCGGGAGAGACCCAGGGGAGCTGTTTTTT,CASAGTSGRDPGELFF
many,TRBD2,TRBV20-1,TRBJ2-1,TGCAGTGCTAGTTTACTAGCGGGCACCGCGAACAATGAGCAGTTCTTC,CSASLLAGTANNEQFF
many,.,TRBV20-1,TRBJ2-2,TGCAGTGCTAGAGACCGGGACACCGCGAACACCGGGGAGCTGTTTTTT,CSARDRDTANTGELFF
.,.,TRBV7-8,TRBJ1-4,TGTACCAGCAGCTTAGACGGTGGCGAAAAACTGTTTTTT,CTSSLDGGEKLFF
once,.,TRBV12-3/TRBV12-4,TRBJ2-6,TGCGCCAACAGTCCTGGGAGTTCTGTCTCTGAGGCCAACGTCCTGACTTTC,CANSPGSSVSEANVLTF
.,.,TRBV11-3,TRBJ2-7,TGTGTCAGCAGTTTAGATCAGGCCTACGGCATCGAGCAGTACTTC,CVSSLDQAYGIEQYF
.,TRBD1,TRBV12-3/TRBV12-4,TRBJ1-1,TGTGATAGCAGTACATCACAGGGGCGGGCTTTCTTT,CDSSTSQGRAFF
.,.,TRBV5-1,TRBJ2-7,TGCGCCAGCAGCTTAAGGCAGGTTGGAGCCTACGAGCAGCACTTT,CASSLRQVGAYEQHF
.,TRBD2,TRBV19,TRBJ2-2,TGTGCCAGTAGGGGACTAGCGGGAGCCGGGGAGCTGTTTTTT,CASRGLAGAGELFF
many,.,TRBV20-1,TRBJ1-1,TGCAGTGCGACCCGGACACCCATGAACACTGAAGCTTTCTTT,CSATRTPMNTEAFF
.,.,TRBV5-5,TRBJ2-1,TGTGCCAGCAGCTTGGTGTCTAGAGGGACTGTAGCATATGAGCAGTTCTTC,CASSLVSRGTVAYEQFF
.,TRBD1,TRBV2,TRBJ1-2,TGTACCAGCAGCGGCGGACAGGGGCAAGGTGGCTACACCTTC,CTSSGGQGQGGYTF
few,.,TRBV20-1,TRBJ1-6,TGCAGTGCTAGGCCTGCAGGAACCTCTAGCCTCCACTTT,CSARPAGTSSLHF
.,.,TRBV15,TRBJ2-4,TGTGCCACCAGCGGAGGGCGGGCGAACATTCAGTACTTC,CATSGGRANIQYF
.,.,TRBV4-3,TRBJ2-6,TGCGCCAGCAGCCAAGAGGCGGACAAGGGCTCTGGGGCCAATGTCCTGACTTTC,CASSQEADKGSGANVLTF
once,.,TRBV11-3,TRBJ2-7,TGTTCCAGGAGGAGGGCTAGCATGAGCTCCTACGAGCAGTACTTC,CSRRRASMSSYEQYF
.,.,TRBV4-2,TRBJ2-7,TGTACCAGCAGCCAAGACGGCCACGAGCAATACTTC,CTSSQDGHEQYF
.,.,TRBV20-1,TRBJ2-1,TGCAGTGCTAGTGTGCTTCACGACGAGTATAATGAGCAGTTCTTC,CSASVLHDEYNEQFF
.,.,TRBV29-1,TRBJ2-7,TGCAGCGTTACTTCGGGGTCCTTCTACGAGCAATACTTC,CSVTSGSFYEQYF
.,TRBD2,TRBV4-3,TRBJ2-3,TGCGCCAGTAGCCAAGATGGACTAGCGGGAGGAGAAACCCAGTATTTT,CASSQDGLAGGETQYF
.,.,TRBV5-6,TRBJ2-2,TGTGCGAGCAGATTGGTCCGTCGACATCACACCGGGGAGCTGTTTTTT,CASRLVRRHHTGELFF
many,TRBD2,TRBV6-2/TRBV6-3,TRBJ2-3,TGTGCCAGCAGTCCCGCGACTAGCGGGAAGGCAGATACGCAGTATTTT,CASSPATSGKADTQYF
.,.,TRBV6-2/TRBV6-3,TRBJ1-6,TGTGCCAGTCCCGGGCCCAATAATTCACCCCTCCACTTT,CASPGPNNSPLHF
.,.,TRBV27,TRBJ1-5,TGTGCCAGCAGTCTTGGGGGGCATCAGCCCCAGCATTTT,CASSLGGHQPQHF
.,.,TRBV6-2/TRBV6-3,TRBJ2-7,TGTGCCAACAGCTATACGGACCTAACCTACGAGCATTACTTC,CANSYTDLTYEHYF
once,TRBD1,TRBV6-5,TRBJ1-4,TGTGCCAGCAGCTGGACAGGTCTGGCTGAAAAACTGTTTTTT,CASSWTGLAEKLFF
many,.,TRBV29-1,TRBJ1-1,TGCAGCGTTGAGCTCGGGGGAGGCACTGAAGCTTTCTTT,CSVELGGGTEAFF
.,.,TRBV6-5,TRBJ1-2,TGTGCCAGCAGTGCTACAGGGATGGGCGCTTATGGCTACACCTTC,CASSATGMGAYGYTF
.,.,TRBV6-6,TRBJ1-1,TGTGCCAGCGGACCCTACTTGGGGGAGTCTGATGCTTTCTTT,CASGPYLGESDAFF
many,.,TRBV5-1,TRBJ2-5,TGCGCCAGCAGCCGAGGACAAATCCAAGAGACCCAGTACTTC,CASSRGQIQETQYF
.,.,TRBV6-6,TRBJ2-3,TGTGCCAGTAGTTACCGGGAGGACAGTTTCTACACAGATACTCAGTATTTT,CASSYREDSFYTDTQYF
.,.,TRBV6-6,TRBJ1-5,TGTACCAGCAGTTCCTCCGGGAGCAATCAACCCCAGCATTTT,CTSSSSGSNQPQHF